Listed below are T cell receptor beta chains from one sample, sequenced in a study of cytomegalovirus exposure and HLA in healthy donors. Clones were sequenced by immunoSEQ multiplex PCR, and TCRdb holds only the in-frame ones, with some missing. Seen here are about 150,000 clones, 65% to 70% observed once, and the top ten hold over 9.5%. Sequencing input: PBMCs. The receptors shown here come from a man aged 25-40 years in good health and CMV-seropositive. CDR3s include the opening cysteine and the closing phenylalanine or tryptophan. Each record gives: V gene, J gene, D gene, clone size, CDR3 protein, CDR3 DNA. A D gene is named only where the DNA matches it firmly. Size is stated for part of the rows, as once, few or many counts, or as a class when the clone is expanded.

TRBV5-1,TRBJ2-7,NA,once,CASSLVGTREQYF,TGCGCCAGCAGCTTGGTGGGCACACGCGAGCAGTACTTC
TRBV6-5,TRBJ1-2,NA,NA,CASSYFLGSRWLHTF,TGTGCCAGCAGTTACTTCCTCGGGAGTCGGTGGTTGCACACCTTC
TRBV7-6,TRBJ2-5,TRBD2,NA,CASSIPGLAVQETQYF,TGTGCCAGCAGCATACCGGGACTAGCGGTCCAAGAGACCCAGTACTTC
TRBV12-5,TRBJ1-5,TRBD1,NA,CASGRQGGQPQHF,TGTGCTAGTGGCCGACAGGGTGGCCAGCCCCAGCATTTT
TRBV7-8,TRBJ2-1,NA,NA,CASSPGNLYNEQFF,TGTGCCAGCTCTCCAGGGAACTTATACAATGAGCAGTTCTTC
TRBV6-5,TRBJ1-1,TRBD1,NA,CASSYSHRGNTEAFF,TGTGCCAGCAGTTACTCCCACAGGGGGAACACTGAAGCTTTCTTT
TRBV1,TRBJ2-5,NA,NA,CTSSPQGRQETQYF,TGCACCAGCAGCCCACAGGGGAGACAAGAGACCCAGTACTTC
TRBV19,TRBJ1-2,NA,NA,CASIGQGLGYYGYTF,TGTGCCAGTATTGGTCAGGGGTTGGGTTACTATGGCTACACCTTC
TRBV27,TRBJ2-7,TRBD1,NA,CASSLGRGRSEQYF,TGTGCCAGCAGTTTGGGCAGGGGGCGTTCGGAGCAGTACTTC
TRBV29-1,TRBJ2-1,NA,few,CSVGVGGEQFF,TGCAGCGTGGGTGTGGGGGGTGAGCAGTTCTTC
TRBV4-1,TRBJ1-5,TRBD1,few,CASSPRQGLIQPQHF,TGCGCCAGCAGCCCGAGACAGGGCCTTATTCAGCCCCAGCATTTT
TRBV15,TRBJ2-5,NA,NA,CATSRDQVETQYF,TGTGCCACCAGCAGAGATCAGGTGGAGACCCAGTACTTC
TRBV4-2,TRBJ1-4,NA,few,CASSQDRTIRFF,TGTGCCAGCAGCCAGGACCGGACAATTCGCTTTTTT
TRBV4-2,TRBJ2-3,NA,NA,CASSRGGGRGFTDTQYF,TGTGCCAGCAGCCGAGGGGGGGGGCGGGGGTTCACAGATACGCAGTATTTT
TRBV27,TRBJ2-2,NA,NA,CASRFQGSTTGELFF,TGTGCCAGCCGATTTCAGGGGTCGACCACCGGGGAGCTGTTTTTT